Below, one TCR beta chain is given with its context. Its antigen is as yet unknown. The sample comes from a study of CD8 T cells in ankylosing spondylitis. This CDR3 comprises 17 residues. Germline V gene sequence: CDR1 SGHAT, CDR2 FQDESV (reference sequence). After removal of 3 bases from V and 5 bases from J, the junction contained 10 bases not matched to a gene. Libraries of TCR beta came from quantitative 5'-RACE with molecular barcodes. TCRdb reprocessed the 5' RACE reads via MiXCR and lists one record per CDR3 protein. The repertoire consists of roughly 180,000 distinct CDR3 sequences, with 9.5% to 15% occurring once and the leading ten covering 16%. Notes on the study in general: It appeared that ankylosing spondylitis blood was characterized by a TCR beta motif of several highly homologous variants.

This chain uses TRBV11-1 with TRBJ2-3, with 11 bases lining up with TRBD2. The clonotype comes from a male donor with ankylosing spondylitis or in good health (not recorded which). The sample comprised blood, either unsorted or a sorted T cell fraction (not recorded which). This chain's CDR3 is CASSLALAGGAGDTQYF. For the CDR3, the DNA is TGTGCCAGCAGCTTGGCGCTAGCGGGAGGCGCCGGAGATACGCAGTATTTT.